The source of this T cell receptor (beta chain) is a study of high-grade serous ovarian cancer treatment subgroups. Study details: Mean per sample: around 14,000 reads, some 7,300 unique TCR beta rearrangements. Notes on the study in general: Tumors within one patient showed repertoire similarity of roughly 0.095 to 0.8. The analyses considered CDR3 and ignored CDR1 and CDR2.

V lost 3 bases and J lost 9, with 9 bases in between. This CDR3 is 11 amino acids long. Germline assignment: CDR1 SGDLS and CDR2 YYNGEE. As to this clone: The antigen is unknown.

Tumor samples were obtained before definitive surgery or chemotherapy. TCRdb keeps only in-frame clones here, not all; method: immunoSEQ multiplex PCR. The sample shows around 5,200 clones, around three quarters of them seen only once. The origin of this receptor is a human donor with high-grade serous ovarian cancer. Sequencing input: tumor tissue. V and J are TRBV9 and TRBJ1-2; no firm D call. The CDR3 sequence: CASSGDSSYTF. The CDR3 DNA sequence: TGTGCCAGCAGCGGGGATTCTAGCTACACCTTC.